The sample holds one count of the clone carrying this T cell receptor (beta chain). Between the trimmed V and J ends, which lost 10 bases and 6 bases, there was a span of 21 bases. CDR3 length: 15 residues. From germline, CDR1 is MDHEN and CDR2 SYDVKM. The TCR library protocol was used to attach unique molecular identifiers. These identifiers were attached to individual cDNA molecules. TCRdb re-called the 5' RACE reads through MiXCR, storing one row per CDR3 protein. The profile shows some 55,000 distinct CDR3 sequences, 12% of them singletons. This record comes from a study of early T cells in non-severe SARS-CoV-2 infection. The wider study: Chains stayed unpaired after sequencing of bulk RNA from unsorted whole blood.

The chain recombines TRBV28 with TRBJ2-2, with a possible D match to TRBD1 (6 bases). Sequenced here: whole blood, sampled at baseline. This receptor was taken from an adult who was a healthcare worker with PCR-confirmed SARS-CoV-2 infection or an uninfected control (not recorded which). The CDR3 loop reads CATRGWTDRAGELFF. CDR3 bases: TGTGCCACCCGGGGATGGACAGACCGCGCCGGGGAGCTGTTTTTT. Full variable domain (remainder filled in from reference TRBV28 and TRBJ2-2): DVKVTQSSRYLVKRTGEKVFLECVQDMDHENMFWYRQDPGLGLRLIYFSYDVKMKEKGDIPEGYSVSREKKERFSLILESASTNQTSMYLCATRGWTDRAGELFFGEGSRLTVL.